This TCR beta chain was observed in a study of spatial heterogeneity in lung cancer. CDR3 size: 19 residues. V lost 4 bases to trimming and J lost 0 bases; unmatched junction nucleotides: 10. Germline V lookup: CDR1 MGHRA, CDR2 YSYEKL. This clonotype has ten or more counts. TCRdb reprocessed the 5' RACE reads with MiXCR, giving one entry per CDR3 protein. The sample shows about 78,000 distinct CDR3 sequences, 8% of them seen only once. Regarding time point: sample taken at primary tumor resection. The input material, whole RNA from tumor, nontumor lung or frozen PBMC, was sequenced unsorted. The material sequenced was PBMCs, taken at surgery. J is TRBJ2-2 and V is TRBV4-1; TRBD1 aligns across 11 bases. This TCR was sampled from a male donor with early-stage non-small cell lung cancer. As DNA, the CDR3 is TGCGCCAGCAGCCCCCGGGACAGGGGGACATTTTCGAACACCGGGGAGCTGTTTTTT. The encoded protein is CASSPRDRGTFSNTGELFF.